A single sample gave rise to the 31 T cell receptor beta chains below, sequenced in a study of monozygotic twins with cystic fibrosis. The repertoire was sequenced with immunoSEQ multiplex PCR; TCRdb's copy has only in-frame clones and lacks some. Among under 40,000 clones listed, just over 95% were seen once. The sample was blood. The receptors here all came from a girl aged 2-10 years with cystic fibrosis.

J is TRBJ2-2 and V is TRBV10-2, with D possibly TRBD1 on 6 matching bases. CDR1 is WSHSY and CDR2 is SAAADI in the germline V gene. Trimming cost V 6 bases and J 5 bases, with 10 bases left between them. The CDR3 consists of 13 residues. This chain's CDR3 is CASRGTGTGELFF. CDR3 DNA: TGCGCCAGCAGAGGAACAGGGACCGGGGAGCTGTTTTTT.

This clone was seen a single time. This sequence joins TRBV5-6 and TRBJ1-5, with a tentative D call TRBD1 (6 bases). This CDR3 region has 17 residues. CDR1 and CDR2 from the germline V gene are SGHDT and YYEEEE. Deletions cut 2 bases from V and 4 bases from J, with 19 bases between. This CDR3 is CASSFRQDGGLNQPQHF. The CDR3 nucleotides are TGTGCCAGCAGCTTCCGACAGGATGGGGGACTGAATCAGCCCCAGCATTTT.

V is TRBV28 and J is TRBJ2-7; a possible D gene is TRBD1 (6 bases). This CDR3 region has 14 residues. Germline V gene data show CDR1 as MDHEN and CDR2 as SYDVKM. V shed 5 bases and J shed 7 bases, with 18 bases lying between them. CDR3: CASSPTLGQREQYF. The CDR3 DNA sequence: TGTGCCAGCAGTCCCACCTTGGGACAAAGGGAGCAGTACTTC.

The V and J genes are TRBV19 and TRBJ2-7; the match to TRBD2 covers 8 bases. This CDR3 comprises 13 residues. The V segment lost 3 bases and the J segment 6 bases; nucleotides outside the gene matches: 4. Per germline, CDR1 LNHDA and CDR2 SQIVND (reference sequence). This CDR3 reads CASSIGTRGEQYF. As DNA, the CDR3 is TGTGCCAGTAGTATCGGGACTAGGGGCGAGCAGTACTTC.

V usage is TRBV5-1 and J usage is TRBJ1-1; D might be TRBD1 (6 bases). Germline V gives CDR1 SGHRS, CDR2 YFSETQ. This CDR3 region has 11 residues. V lost 4 bases to trimming and J lost 7 bases, with 8 bases between them. The CDR3 DNA is TGCGCCAGCAGCGAGGGGGTTGAAGCTTTCTTT. Its translation is CASSEGVEAFF.

The chain uses TRBV19 and TRBJ2-2, with D possibly called TRBD1 or TRBD2 (5 bases each). Germline V gives CDR1 LNHDA, CDR2 SQIVND (reference sequence). The CDR3 spans 15 residues. V shed 5 bases and J shed 1 base, with 11 bases lying between them. The CDR3 DNA sequence: TGTGCCAGTAGTGCCGGGACGCTGAACACCGGGGAGCTGTTTTTT. Its protein product is CASSAGTLNTGELFF. Supplemented by reference TRBV19 and TRBJ2-2, the full variable domain reads DGGITQSPKYLFRKEGQNVTLSCEQNLNHDAMYWYRQDPGQGLRLIYYSQIVNDFQKGDIAEGYSVSREKKESFPLTVTSAQKNPTAFYLCASSAGTLNTGELFFGEGSRLTVL.

This clone was seen once. The chain is built from TRBV7-2 and TRBJ1-2; possibly TRBD1 for D (5 bases). The CDR3 is made up of 16 amino acids. CDR1 is SGHTA, CDR2 FQGNSA, per germline. V lost 3 bases to trimming and J lost 4 bases, with 18 bases between them. The chain's CDR3 is CASSFGGLPSTYGYTF. DNA for the CDR3: TGTGCCAGCAGCTTTGGGGGACTCCCAAGCACCTATGGCTACACCTTC.

This sequence joins TRBV19 and TRBJ2-5; no clear D gene. Germline V gene sequence: CDR1 LNHDA, CDR2 SQIVND (reference sequence). Between the trimmed V and J ends, which lost 0 bases and 11 bases, there was a span of 10 bases. The CDR3 contains 12 residues. As DNA, the CDR3 is TGTGCCAGTAGTATAGAAAGAGGCGCTCAGTACTTC. Encoded protein: CASSIERGAQYF.

The chain joins TRBV27 to TRBJ2-7, with D perhaps TRBD1 or TRBD2 (6 bases each). Germline values: CDR1 MNHEY, CDR2 SMNVEV (reference sequence). The CDR3 covers 14 residues. Trimming took 7 bases from V and 5 from J, leaving 18 bases between them. The CDR3 bases are TGTGCCAGCATCTATCGGAGGGACATCAACGAGCAGTACTTC. Protein product: CASIYRRDINEQYF.

The chain recombines TRBV19 with TRBJ1-5; D unclear. V lost 5 bases, J lost 2 bases, and 10 bases lay in between. The CDR3 loop spans 14 amino acids. Per germline, CDR1 LNHDA and CDR2 SQIVND (reference sequence). DNA of the CDR3: TGTGCCAGTAGTTTAGGCAGGCGCAATCAGCCCCAGCATTTT. Protein sequence: CASSLGRRNQPQHF.

The rearrangement uses TRBV10-3 and TRBJ2-3; maybe TRBD1 (5 bases). The CDR3 runs to 14 residues. The V gene lost 7 bases and the J gene lost 2 bases, with 13 bases spanning the gap. From germline, CDR1 is ENHRY and CDR2 SYGVKD. The CDR3: CAIKALGDTDTQYF. The CDR3 DNA is TGTGCCATCAAAGCCCTAGGGGACACAGATACGCAGTATTTT.

The chain links TRBV4-1 to TRBJ1-5, with D uncertain. This CDR3 is 14 amino acids long. The V end was cut by 1 base, the J end by 4 bases, with 8 bases between. CDR1 and CDR2 from the germline V gene are MGHRA and YSYEKL. This chain's CDR3 is CASSQVLENQPQHF. The CDR3 DNA is TGCGCCAGCAGCCAAGTTTTGGAGAATCAGCCCCAGCATTTT.

This rearrangement joins TRBV7-6 to TRBJ2-1; D ambiguous. CDR3 size: 12 residues. Germline CDR1 SGHVS, CDR2 FNYEAQ. V lost 5 bases, J lost 8 bases, and 10 bases lay in between. DNA of the CDR3: TGTGCCAGCAGCGCCGATGAGGATGAGCAGTTCTTC. Its protein product is CASSADEDEQFF.

The chain carries TRBV5-1 and TRBJ1-2; 8 bases line up with TRBD1. The CDR3 length is 14 residues. CDR1 is SGHRS, CDR2 YFSETQ, per germline. J was trimmed by 2 bases and V by 0 bases; bases with no gene match: 0. The CDR3 DNA reads TGCGCCAGCAGCTTGGGGACAGGGAACTATGGCTACACCTTC. Translated, it gives CASSLGTGNYGYTF.

The chain combines TRBV6-6 with TRBJ2-3, with 7 bases aligning to TRBD2. The CDR3 is made up of 14 amino acids. Germline CDR1 MNHNY, CDR2 SVGAGI (reference sequence). J was trimmed by 6 bases and V by 2 bases; bases with no gene match: 5. The CDR3 loop reads CASSYQGSGDTQYF. DNA for the CDR3: TGTGCCAGCAGTTACCAAGGTAGCGGGGATACGCAGTATTTT.

The CDR3 is CASSVGIINTEAFF. CDR3 nucleotides: TGTGCCAGCAGCGTAGGCATCATTAACACTGAAGCTTTCTTT. The V call is TRBV9, the J call TRBJ1-1, with no clear D. The germline gives CDR1 SGDLS, CDR2 YYNGEE. Trimming shortened V by 0 bases and J by 2 bases, and 8 bases separated the two germline ends. This CDR3 is built from 14 residues.

V gene TRBV29-1 combines with J gene TRBJ1-1; D remains unclear. V lost 3 bases and J 0 bases, leaving 11 bases between the germline ends. Germline V gene sequence: CDR1 SQVTM, CDR2 ANQGSEA. The CDR3 extends over 14 amino acids. CDR3 sequence (DNA): TGCAGCGTTGAGAACCATCCTATGAACACTGAAGCTTTCTTT. Translation gives CSVENHPMNTEAFF.

The gene calls are TRBV5-1 and TRBJ2-3; weak D call: TRBD2 (5 bases). Trimming pared 5 bases from V and 3 bases from J, leaving 16 bases between. Germline CDR1 reads SGHRS; CDR2 reads YFSETQ. The CDR3 totals 15 residues. This chain's CDR3 is CASRAKGGFTDTQYF. The CDR3 DNA reads TGCGCCAGCAGAGCCAAGGGCGGGTTTACAGATACGCAGTATTTT.

Regarding this clone: Its ends do not fully match the called genes, so a read error is possible. V usage is TRBV19 and J usage is TRBJ2-3; 7 bases match TRBD1. CDR3 size: 13 residues. CDR1 is LNHDA, CDR2 SQIVND, per germline (reference sequence). Written as DNA, the CDR3 is TGTGCCAGTAGTAACAGGGGCACGGATACGCAGTATTTT. Encoded protein: CASSNRGTDTQYF.

The V and J genes are TRBV7-8 and TRBJ1-2; the match to TRBD1 covers 9 bases. V dropped 1 base and J dropped 3; count of bases not matched to a gene: 6. The CDR3 spans 16 residues. Per germline, CDR1 SGHVS and CDR2 FQNEAQ. CDR3 DNA sequence: TGTGCCAGCAGCTTAGTAGGGGACAGGGTGGACTATGGCTACACCTTC. It is translated as CASSLVGDRVDYGYTF.

J is TRBJ1-3 and V is TRBV6-6; TRBD1 matches 7 bases. V lost 4 bases to trimming and J lost 1 base; unmatched junction nucleotides: 4. Germline V gene lookup returns CDR1 MNHNY and CDR2 SVGAGI (reference sequence). The CDR3 consists of 15 residues. The CDR3 nucleotides read TGTGCCAGCAGTTGGGACAGCAATTCTGGAAACACCATATATTTT. Translating gives CASSWDSNSGNTIYF.

V usage is TRBV7-8 and J usage is TRBJ1-5; D is uncertain. From germline, CDR1 is SGHVS and CDR2 FQNEAQ. V was trimmed by 1 base and J by 0 bases, leaving 10 bases between them. There are 16 residues in the CDR3. The chain's CDR3 is CASSLVTFDSNQPQHF. The CDR3 bases are TGTGCCAGCAGCTTAGTTACGTTCGATAGCAATCAGCCCCAGCATTTT. The variable domain in full, with the rest retrieved from reference TRBV7-8 and TRBJ1-5, is GAGVSQSPRYKVAKRGQDVALRCDPISGHVSLFWYQQALGQGPEFLTYFQNEAQLDKSGLPSDRFFAERPEGSVSTLKIQRTQQEDSAVYLCASSLVTFDSNQPQHFGDGTRLSIL.

The CDR3 loop reads CASSMIYQGADTEAFF. The CDR3 DNA reads as TGTGCCAGTAGTATGATTTACCAGGGGGCCGACACTGAAGCTTTCTTT. This sequence joins TRBV19 and TRBJ1-1, with 8 nucleotides matching TRBD1. The CDR3 is 16 amino acids. With V trimmed by 3 bases and J by 3 bases, 9 bases remained unmatched. Per the germline V gene, CDR1 is LNHDA and CDR2 is SQIVND (reference sequence).

Turning to this clone: Sequence at one end of the junction differs from germline and may be a read error. The V gene is TRBV28, the J gene TRBJ2-6; no firm D call. CDR3 length: 11 residues. CDR1 is MDHEN and CDR2 is SYDVKM in the germline V gene. Here the CDR3 DNA reads TGTGCCAGCAGTGAATCCAAGGTCCTGACTTTC. Translation gives CASSESKVLTF. The whole variable domain, remainder taken from reference TRBV28 and TRBJ2-6, is DVKVTQSSRYLVKRTGEKVFLECVQDMDHENMFWYRQDPGLGLRLIYFSYDVKMKEKGDIPEGYSVSREKKERFSLILESASTNQTSMYLCASSESKVLTFGAGSRLTVL.

This sequence joins TRBV7-2 and TRBJ2-7, with TRBD2 as a possible D gene (6 bases). CDR3 length: 16 residues. Germline lookup yields CDR1 SGHTA and CDR2 FQGNSA. V gave up 3 bases and J gave up 2 bases, with 17 bases separating them. CDR3 region: CASSFLGVAVTYEQYF. CDR3 coding DNA: TGTGCCAGCAGCTTCCTCGGGGTAGCGGTTACCTACGAGCAGTACTTC.

The chain combines TRBV28 with TRBJ1-1; no firm D call. The CDR3 has 14 amino acids. The V and J ends lost 1 base and 7 bases respectively, with 13 bases between them. The germline gives CDR1 MDHEN, CDR2 SYDVKM. CDR3 residues: CASSLSRTMGEAFF. The CDR3 DNA follows: TGTGCCAGCAGTTTATCAAGGACCATGGGTGAAGCTTTCTTT.

The V and J genes are TRBV5-1 and TRBJ2-7; 8 bases fit TRBD2. Germline trimming cut 4 bases from V and 2 bases from J; bases unmatched to any gene: 8. Germline CDR1 reads SGHRS; CDR2 reads YFSETQ. The length of the CDR3 is 15 residues. The CDR3 loop is CASSPGTSGPYEQYF. The CDR3 DNA reads TGCGCCAGCAGCCCGGGAACTAGCGGTCCCTACGAGCAGTACTTC.

This clone was recorded only once. The chain carries TRBV27 and TRBJ2-3; TRBD2 aligns across 12 bases. Trimming removed 6 bases from V and 4 bases from J; junction bases left unmatched: 5. Germline CDR1 is MNHEY and CDR2 is SMNVEV (reference sequence). This CDR3 spans 15 amino acids. The CDR3 here is CASRLAGGPPDTQYF. The CDR3 DNA reads TGTGCCAGCAGGCTAGCGGGAGGGCCGCCAGATACGCAGTATTTT.

The chain joins TRBV5-1 to TRBJ1-5, with D maybe TRBD1 (5 bases). CDR3 length: 15 residues. The V and J ends lost 8 bases and 1 base respectively, with 16 bases between them. Germline V gene lookup returns CDR1 SGHRS and CDR2 YFSETQ. CDR3 nucleotides: TGCGCCAGTAGATTGGGACCGGGGAGCAATCAGCCCCAGCATTTT. It encodes CASRLGPGSNQPQHF.

This chain joins TRBV18 and TRBJ2-7; D is undetermined. The ends were cut back, 2 bases at V and 2 bases at J, with 10 bases in the middle. The CDR3 runs 14 residues. The germline V gene encodes CDR1 KGHSH and CDR2 LQKENI. The CDR3 here is CASSPDSSAYEQYF. The CDR3 bases are TGTGCCAGCTCACCAGATTCCTCAGCCTACGAGCAGTACTTC.

The chain uses TRBV29-1 and TRBJ2-2; a possible D gene is TRBD2 (5 bases). Germline CDR1 SQVTM, CDR2 ANQGSEA. This CDR3 has 13 residues. Deletions cut 7 bases from V and 3 bases from J, with 12 bases between. This CDR3 is CSAVREDTGELFF. CDR3 bases: TGCAGCGCTGTCCGGGAAGACACCGGGGAGCTGTTTTTT.